The source of this T cell receptor beta chain is a study of blood T cell repertoires in COVID-19. Study-wide background: Sites across the United States, Italy and Spain contributed samples from acute and convalescent COVID-19. PBMCs, B-cell-depleted T cells, or T cells provided the cDNA or gDNA that made up the material.

Per the original methods: The assay estimated nucleated cells by amplifying reference gene primers. Measured with immunoSEQ multiplex PCR; TCRdb has only the in-frame clones, and not every one. The V and J calls and the clone size are those of that table, but D and trimming were determined from the DNA. The table lists 250,000 to 300,000 clones, 80% to 90% of them singletons. The CDR3 is 13 amino acids. The V gene lost 6 bases and the J gene lost 0 bases, with 8 bases spanning the gap. Germline-derived CDR1 and CDR2 are SGHTA and FQGNSA. The receptor was isolated from a woman aged 35 to 49 with acute or convalescent COVID-19. The V gene is TRBV7-2, the J gene TRBJ1-1, with D maybe TRBD1 (5 bases). The sample consisted of peripheral blood. CDR3 region: CASSQTVNTEAFF. For the CDR3, the DNA is TGTGCCAGCAGTCAGACAGTGAACACTGAAGCTTTCTTT.